The 23 T cell receptor beta chains reported below all come from one sample, sequenced in a study of blood T cell repertoires in COVID-19. TCRdb's copy holds only in-frame clones and misses some; the assay was immunoSEQ multiplex PCR. The sample shows 100,000 or so clones, more than 70% of them seen only once. Sequenced input: peripheral blood. All receptors derive from a woman aged 30 to 39 with acute or convalescent COVID-19.

This clone was detected once. J is TRBJ2-1 and V is TRBV25-1; 13 nucleotides line up with TRBD2. CDR3 length: 14 residues. The V gene's germline CDR1 is MGHDK and CDR2 SYGVNS. J lost 7 bases, V lost 6 bases, and 3 bases had no gene match. As DNA, the CDR3 is TGTGCCAGCAGACTAGCGGGGGGGCGGAATGAGCAGTTCTTC. This translates into CASRLAGGRNEQFF.

This clone was observed once. The chain uses TRBV18 and TRBJ2-1, with TRBD2 matching over 7 bases. J gave up 2 bases and V 0 bases, and 4 bases lay outside the gene matches. This CDR3 has 16 residues. Germline-derived CDR1 and CDR2 are KGHSH and LQKENI. The CDR3 is CASSPPGSGAYNEQFF. CDR3 bases: TGTGCCAGCTCACCACCGGGGAGCGGGGCCTACAATGAGCAGTTCTTC.

V gene TRBV11-2 combines with J gene TRBJ2-7, with D possibly matching TRBD2 (7 bases). The CDR3 sequence is 15 residues long. The ends were cut back, 5 bases at V and 0 bases at J, with 14 bases in the middle. In germline, CDR1 is SGHAT, CDR2 FQNNGV. The CDR3: CASSRRRGHSYEQYF. The DNA of the CDR3 is TGTGCCAGCAGCCGGAGGCGGGGGCACTCCTACGAGCAGTACTTC.

This chain links TRBV28 with TRBJ2-1, with D maybe TRBD1 (7 bases). The CDR3 totals 16 residues. The germline CDR1 and CDR2 sequences are MDHEN and SYDVKM. V lost 4 bases, J lost 6 bases, and 19 bases lay in between. CDR3 nucleotide sequence: TGTGCCAGCAGTTCACCAGGGGGGCAGTCCCCCAATGAGCAGTTCTTC. This codes for CASSSPGGQSPNEQFF. Full variable domain (rest looked up from reference TRBV28 and TRBJ2-1): DVKVTQSSRYLVKRTGEKVFLECVQDMDHENMFWYRQDPGLGLRLIYFSYDVKMKEKGDIPEGYSVSREKKERFSLILESASTNQTSMYLCASSSPGGQSPNEQFFGPGTRLTVL.

The V gene is TRBV11-3, the J gene TRBJ1-1; 7 bases align to TRBD1. V shed 5 bases and J 0 bases; nucleotides not matched to a gene: 3. This CDR3 is 14 amino acids long. Germline V lookup: CDR1 SGHNT, CDR2 YENEEA. CDR3 sequence: CASSLGQMNTEAFF. The DNA for the CDR3 is TGTGCCAGCAGCCTGGGACAGATGAACACTGAAGCTTTCTTT.

The chain has TRBV28 and TRBJ1-2, with no clear D. CDR1 is MDHEN and CDR2 is SYDVKM in the germline V gene. The CDR3 runs 10 residues. CDR3 nucleotides: TGTGCAGCGGCTAACTATGGCTACACCTTC. As protein: CAAANYGYTF.

The chain combines TRBV18 with TRBJ2-7, with 7 bases aligning to TRBD1. With 3 bases clipped from V and 6 bases from J, the junction kept 8 bases outside the gene matches. This CDR3 has 14 amino acids. Germline-derived CDR1 and CDR2 are KGHSH and LQKENI. The CDR3 bases are TGTGCCAGCTCACCGGGGACAGATCGAGGCGAGCAGTACTTC. Translating it yields CASSPGTDRGEQYF.

The chain is built from TRBV7-8 and TRBJ2-7; weak D call: TRBD1 (6 bases). Looked up from germline, CDR1 is SGHVS and CDR2 is FQNEAQ. This CDR3 has 14 amino acids. Trimming left V 6 bases short and J 0 bases short, with 12 bases between. CDR3 coding DNA: TGTGCCAGCAGGACTGGGGGCCTCTCCTACGAGCAGTACTTC. It translates to CASRTGGLSYEQYF.

The chain links TRBV7-9 to TRBJ2-1, with a tentative D call TRBD2 (6 bases). This CDR3 contains 11 residues. Trimming took off 1 base at V and 14 bases at J, with 9 bases between the two ends. Germline values: CDR1 SEHNR, CDR2 FQNEAQ (reference sequence). DNA for the CDR3: TGTGCCAGCAGCTTAGGAGGGAGGAAGTTCTTC. It encodes CASSLGGRKFF.

The chain couples TRBV7-2 to TRBJ2-1, with 11 bases fitting TRBD2. CDR1 is SGHTA and CDR2 is FQGNSA in the germline V gene. The V and J ends lost 8 bases and 4 bases, in that order; junction bases with no gene match: 1. The length of the CDR3 is 13 residues. The CDR3 loop is CASRTSGYNEQFF. The CDR3 DNA is TGTGCCAGCCGGACTAGCGGGTACAATGAGCAGTTCTTC.

The rearrangement joins TRBV5-1 to TRBJ2-7; 8 bases match TRBD1. The CDR3 sequence is 15 residues long. V lost 4 bases to trimming and J lost 5 bases; unmatched junction nucleotides: 11. Germline lookup yields CDR1 SGHRS and CDR2 YFSETQ. The CDR3 DNA is TGCGCCAGCAGCCTCAGGACAGGGTCGGGGCACGAGCAGTACTTC. Protein sequence: CASSLRTGSGHEQYF.

The CDR3 nucleotides read TGTGCCAGCAGTTCCAGGTCAGACGAGCAGTACTTC. It specifies CASSSRSDEQYF. The rearrangement uses TRBV27 and TRBJ2-7; D is ambiguous. Germline lookup yields CDR1 MNHEY and CDR2 SMNVEV (reference sequence). This CDR3 region has 12 residues. Between the trimmed V and J ends, which lost 4 bases and 5 bases, there was a span of 9 bases.

V usage is TRBV28 and J usage is TRBJ1-6; tentatively, D is TRBD1 (5 bases). V was cut by 6 bases and J by 5 bases, with 8 bases left in between. The CDR3 loop spans 13 amino acids. Germline values: CDR1 MDHEN, CDR2 SYDVKM. The CDR3 is CASRKTDNSPLHF. The CDR3, as DNA: TGTGCCAGCAGAAAGACAGATAATTCACCCCTCCACTTT.

The V and J genes are TRBV2 and TRBJ2-7, with D tentatively TRBD1 (6 bases). With 10 bases removed from V and 2 bases from J, the gap between germline ends came to 12 bases. Germline V lookup: CDR1 SNHLY, CDR2 FYNNEI. This CDR3 has 12 residues. The CDR3: CANSWDTYEQYF. The CDR3 DNA follows: TGTGCCAACTCTTGGGACACCTACGAGCAGTACTTC.

J is TRBJ1-1 and V is TRBV29-1; D not certain. The germline gives CDR1 SQVTM, CDR2 ANQGSEA. The CDR3 totals 11 residues. The ends were cut back, 8 bases at V and 6 bases at J, with 13 bases in the middle. The CDR3 reads CSLASGPEAFF. CDR3 sequence (DNA): TGCAGCCTTGCATCGGGTCCTGAAGCTTTCTTT.

This clone occurred a few times. CDR3 nucleotide sequence: TGTGCCAGCAGCTATAGACTAGCGGGGGGCACAGATACGCAGTATTTT. Its protein is CASSYRLAGGTDTQYF. The V and J genes are TRBV9 and TRBJ2-3; TRBD2 aligns across 12 bases. Germline-derived CDR1 and CDR2 are SGDLS and YYNGEE. J gave up 1 base and V 4 bases, and 4 bases lay outside the gene matches. This CDR3 is 16 amino acids long.

This clone was observed once. The rearrangement links TRBV29-1 to TRBJ2-3; the match to TRBD2 covers 7 bases. CDR1 is SQVTM and CDR2 is ANQGSEA in the germline V gene. This CDR3 is built from 14 residues. Trimming cost V 7 bases and J 3 bases; bases outside gene matches: 10. DNA for the CDR3: TGCAGCGCTCCGGGACTACAAGGTACAGATACGCAGTATTTT. The encoded protein is CSAPGLQGTDTQYF.

The V and J genes are TRBV28 and TRBJ1-4; 9 nucleotides agree with TRBD1. The CDR3 extends over 15 amino acids. The ends lost 2 bases at V and 4 bases at J; junction bases unmatched: 2. The V gene's germline CDR1 is MDHEN and CDR2 SYDVKM. The CDR3 here is CASSLGGQGNEKLFF. The CDR3 bases are TGTGCCAGCAGTTTAGGGGGACAGGGTAATGAAAAACTGTTTTTT.

The rearrangement joins TRBV5-1 to TRBJ1-4, with 8 bases aligning to TRBD1. Germline values: CDR1 SGHRS, CDR2 YFSETQ. J gave up 6 bases and V 4 bases, and 8 bases lay outside the gene matches. The CDR3 totals 15 residues. CDR3: CASSTGQGFDEKLFF. As DNA, the CDR3 is TGCGCCAGCAGCACCGGACAGGGCTTTGATGAAAAACTGTTTTTT.

This clone has a single count. The gene calls are TRBV5-1 and TRBJ2-3; 9 bases agree with TRBD2. This CDR3 region has 16 residues. V was pared by 0 bases and J by 6 bases, with 8 bases of the junction left unmatched. The germline V gene encodes CDR1 SGHRS and CDR2 YFSETQ. The CDR3 sequence is CASSLGTSDGGDTQYF. The CDR3 bases are TGCGCCAGCAGCTTGGGGACTAGCGACGGTGGGGATACGCAGTATTTT.

This chain uses TRBV24-1 with TRBJ2-7; 11 bases match TRBD1. CDR3 length: 14 residues. The germline V gene has CDR1 KGHDR and CDR2 SFDVKD. Germline trimming cut 5 bases from V and 5 bases from J; bases unmatched to any gene: 4. CDR3 coding DNA: TGTGCCACCAGTGCGGGGGGACAGGGGGACGAGCAGTACTTC. It specifies CATSAGGQGDEQYF.

The chain recombines TRBV29-1 with TRBJ2-1; TRBD1 is a possible D gene (6 bases). Trimming took 6 bases from V and 4 from J, leaving 16 bases between them. CDR3 length: 14 amino acids. The V gene's germline CDR1 is SQVTM and CDR2 ANQGSEA. CDR3 sequence reads: CSVRGQSQYNEQFF. The CDR3 nucleotides read TGCAGCGTCAGAGGACAGTCCCAGTACAATGAGCAGTTCTTC.

The chain has TRBV7-9 and TRBJ2-1, with 8 bases that match TRBD1. The germline gives CDR1 SEHNR, CDR2 FQNEAQ (reference sequence). V shed 7 bases, J shed 9 bases, and the junction held 11 bases outside the gene matches. The CDR3 runs to 14 residues. In nucleotides, the CDR3 is TGTGCCAGCACCCAGGACAGGGCGAGGTCTGAGCAGTTCTTC. This sequence encodes CASTQDRARSEQFF. Full variable domain (remainder filled in from reference TRBV7-9 and TRBJ2-1): DTGVSQNPRHKITKRGQNVTFRCDPISEHNRLYWYRQTLGQGPEFLTYFQNEAQLEKSRLLSDRFSAERPKGSFSTLEIQRTEQGDSAMYLCASTQDRARSEQFFGPGTRLTVL.